The following is a T cell receptor (beta chain) sequence with its context. The antigen is undetermined. This entry comes from a study of radiotherapy plus CTLA-4 blockade in lung cancer. Background on the study: Objective response rate was more than 15%; disease control rate, around 31%. Study-wide results and limits: TCR clones originating in tumors grew in number in blood after radiotherapy plus ipilimumab.

Clones were read by immunoSEQ multiplex PCR, and TCRdb kept only the in-frame ones, dropping some. This sample has about 40,000 clones; 70% to 90% occur once, and the top ten carry 22%. Germline CDR1 is SGHRS and CDR2 is YFSETQ. The CDR3 is 14 amino acids. Trimming shortened V by 4 bases and J by 12 bases, and 21 bases separated the two germline ends. Those with chemo-refractory metastatic non-small-cell lung cancer were treated with focal radiation combined with CTLA-4 blockade using ipilimumab. The gene calls are TRBV5-1 and TRBJ2-3; D is possibly TRBD1 (7 bases). The sequences come from peripheral blood, collected from a patient treated with radiotherapy plus ipilimumab. The sequence was collected from a human donor with non-small cell lung cancer whose response to radiotherapy plus ipilimumab could not be evaluated. The chain's CDR3 is CASSLLSGGGSQYF. Here the CDR3 DNA reads TGCGCCAGCAGCCTACTTTCAGGGGGAGGATCTCAGTATTTT.